One and the same sample provided the 15 T cell receptor beta chains below, sequenced in a study of sequential checkpoint blockade in melanoma. Libraries were prepared by immunoSEQ multiplex PCR; TCRdb keeps only in-frame clonotypes and omits some of them. The sample holds around 2,200 clones; 15% to 20% are singletons and the top ten take 9% to 15%. The sample's treatment: randomized to nivolumab then ipilimumab (arm A) or the reverse (arm B). Here the sequenced sample was tumor tissue (inferred from file names), taken from a patient given nivolumab and ipilimumab in sequence. These receptors all come from a human donor with melanoma.

The V and J genes are TRBV19 and TRBJ2-7; 10 bases agree with TRBD1. With 4 bases clipped from V and 6 bases from J, the junction kept 9 bases outside the gene matches. This CDR3 contains 15 residues. CDR1 LNHDA and CDR2 SQIVND come from the germline V gene (reference sequence). The CDR3 spells CASSNDDRGRIEQYF. The CDR3 nucleotides are TGTGCCAGTAGTAATGACGACAGGGGGCGAATCGAGCAGTACTTC.

As for this clone: An end of the junction differs from the germline gene, which may be a read error. The rearrangement joins TRBV6-8 to TRBJ1-1; 8 nucleotides agree with TRBD1. CDR3 length equals 14 residues. Germline assignment: CDR1 MNHGY and CDR2 SAAAGT. CDR3 DNA sequence: TGTGCCATCAGTTACCCGGGACAGGCGGCTGAAGCTTTCTTT. It is translated as CAISYPGQAAEAFF.

Sample share makes this clone medium-sized (0.01 to 0.1%). The chain uses TRBV9 and TRBJ2-5, with 13 bases matching TRBD2. CDR1 and CDR2 (germline): SGDLS, YYNGEE. There are 18 residues in the CDR3. Trimming took 0 bases from V and 5 from J; bases not matched to a gene: 10. The CDR3 here is CASSVEWGTSGEEETQYF. Written as DNA, the CDR3 is TGTGCCAGCAGCGTAGAATGGGGGACTAGCGGGGAGGAGGAGACCCAGTACTTC.

This chain links TRBV6-8 with TRBJ1-5; TRBD1 aligns across 7 bases. J gave up 4 bases and V 5 bases, and 2 bases lay outside the gene matches. Germline CDR1 and CDR2: MNHGY and SAAAGT. The CDR3 runs 13 residues. This CDR3 reads CASSRQGNQPQHF. CDR3 DNA: TGTGCCAGCAGTCGACAGGGTAATCAGCCCCAGCATTTT.

The V and J genes are TRBV14 and TRBJ2-5, with D maybe TRBD2 (5 bases). V was shortened by 4 bases and J by 1 base, with 13 bases between the two germline ends. Germline values: CDR1 SGHDN, CDR2 FVKESK. The CDR3 length is 15 residues. The CDR3 DNA reads as TGTGCCAGCAGCCCTACTAGGTACACCCAAGAGACCCAGTACTTC. Translating it yields CASSPTRYTQETQYF.

This rearrangement joins TRBV29-1 to TRBJ1-1; a weak D match, TRBD1 (5 bases). The V gene lost 3 bases and the J gene lost 7 bases, with 15 bases spanning the gap. Germline CDR1 is SQVTM and CDR2 is ANQGSEA. The CDR3 totals 13 residues. CDR3 in amino acids: CSVDQGGSSEAFF. The CDR3 region has the DNA TGCAGCGTTGATCAGGGAGGTTCAAGTGAAGCTTTCTTT.

This clone occurred many times. The chain couples TRBV11-3 to TRBJ1-6, with D unresolved. Looked up from germline, CDR1 is SGHNT and CDR2 is YENEEA. V was cut by 3 bases and J by 9 bases, with 12 bases left in between. This CDR3 comprises 14 residues. The CDR3 here is CASSFMGFTSPLHF. DNA of the CDR3: TGTGCCAGCAGCTTTATGGGGTTTACTTCACCCCTCCACTTT. Full variable domain (rest looked up from reference TRBV11-3 and TRBJ1-6): EAGVVQSPRYKIIEKKQPVAFWCNPISGHNTLYWYLQNLGQGPELLIRYENEEAVDDSQLPKDRFSAERLKGVDSTLKIQPAELGDSAVYLCASSFMGFTSPLHFGNGTRLTVT.

The chain recombines TRBV6-8 with TRBJ2-7; 10 bases align to TRBD1. CDR1 and CDR2 from the germline V gene are MNHGY and SAAAGT. This CDR3 has 14 residues. J was trimmed by 0 bases and V by 6 bases; bases with no gene match: 2. The CDR3 DNA reads TGTGCCAGCAGGTGGACAGGGGGCTCCTACGAGCAGTACTTC. It yields the protein CASRWTGGSYEQYF.

The table lists this clone with a few counts. V gene TRBV19 combines with J gene TRBJ2-2, with 9 bases matching TRBD1. V was pared by 7 bases and J by 0 bases, with 3 bases of the junction left unmatched. Germline CDR1 and CDR2: LNHDA and SQIVND (reference sequence). This CDR3 has 15 residues. CDR3: CASKQGAPNTGELFF. Written as DNA, the CDR3 is TGTGCCAGTAAACAGGGGGCGCCGAACACCGGGGAGCTGTTTTTT.

This clone was picked up a small number of times. This chain links TRBV6-8 with TRBJ1-6; D is possibly TRBD1 (5 bases). Germline CDR1 reads MNHGY; CDR2 reads SAAAGT. V shed 10 bases and J shed 7 bases, with 11 bases lying between them. CDR3 length: 12 residues. CDR3 nucleotides: TGTGCCACCCGCGGGGCAAATTCACCCCTCCACTTT. Translated: CATRGANSPLHF.

This clone has only one observation. The rearrangement joins TRBV19 to TRBJ2-3; D may match TRBD1 or TRBD2 (5 bases each). The CDR3 length is 15 residues. CDR1 is LNHDA, CDR2 SQIVND, per germline (reference sequence). V lost 7 bases and J lost 0, with 14 bases in between. The CDR3 region has the DNA TGTGCCAGTACCCCGGGACGGTATAGCACAGATACGCAGTATTTT. Its translation: CASTPGRYSTDTQYF.

This clone was seen only a few times. The rearrangement joins TRBV18 to TRBJ1-3; D possibly corresponds to TRBD1 (5 bases). Germline V lookup: CDR1 KGHSH, CDR2 LQKENI. The CDR3 spans 14 residues. V was shortened by 3 bases and J by 0 bases, with 6 bases between the two germline ends. CDR3 DNA sequence: TGTGCCAGCTCACCGGGGGGCTCTGGAAACACCATATATTTT. Protein: CASSPGGSGNTIYF. The complete variable domain, with remaining parts taken from reference TRBV18 and TRBJ1-3, reads NAGVMQNPRHLVRRRGQEARLRCSPMKGHSHVYWYRQLPEEGLKFMVYLQKENIIDESGMPKERFSAEFPKEGPSILRIQQVVRGDSAAYFCASSPGGSGNTIYFGEGSWLTVV.

This clone was seen a few times. V usage is TRBV29-1 and J usage is TRBJ1-1, with 11 positions matching TRBD1. After removal of 6 bases from V and 7 bases from J, the junction contained 10 bases not matched to a gene. There are 14 residues in the CDR3. Germline assignment: CDR1 SQVTM and CDR2 ANQGSEA. The CDR3, as DNA: TGCAGCGTCACACCGGACAGGGGGCGAGGTGAAGCTTTCTTT. This encodes CSVTPDRGRGEAFF.

This clone was detected a few times. The CDR3: CAWSSGLAGPYNEQFF. For the CDR3, the DNA is TGTGCCTGGAGCTCAGGGCTAGCGGGGCCCTACAATGAGCAGTTCTTC. The chain couples TRBV30 to TRBJ2-1; 9 bases line up with TRBD2. The junction had 8 bases not matched to a gene; V was cut back by 3 bases and J by 2 bases. This CDR3 is built from 16 residues. The germline V gene has CDR1 GTSNPN and CDR2 SVGIG (reference sequence).

To note about this clone: Sequence at one end of the junction differs from germline and may be a read error. This sequence joins TRBV6-8 and TRBJ1-6; perhaps TRBD1 as D (6 bases). The CDR3 has 15 amino acids. CDR1 is MNHGY and CDR2 is SAAAGT in the germline V gene. In DNA, the CDR3 is TGTGCCAGCAGTGACTCAACAGGGCTTAATTCACCCCTCCACTTT. It specifies CASSDSTGLNSPLHF.